This T cell receptor (beta chain) was identified during a study of control samples from healthy donors and cancer patients. Assay used: immunoSEQ multiplex PCR; TCRdb lists only in-frame clones, some missing. The sample shows 80,000 to 100,000 clones, roughly 88% of them seen only once. The germline V and J ends were trimmed by 5 bases and 3 bases, with 17 bases remaining between them. The CDR3 consists of 15 residues. Germline lookup yields CDR1 SQVTM and CDR2 ANQGSEA. Sequenced material: blood. The chain employs TRBV29-1 and TRBJ1-3; a weak D match, TRBD1 (6 bases). The source of this sequence is a man in his thirties or forties in good health. The CDR3 loop is CSVKKEGGFGNTIYF. For the CDR3, the DNA is TGCAGCGTTAAGAAGGAGGGGGGCTTTGGAAACACCATATATTTT.